This T cell receptor beta chain was captured in a study of blood T cell repertoires in COVID-19. Only in-frame clones appear in the TCRdb table, and some are missing; sequencing was by immunoSEQ multiplex PCR. The sample holds 90,000 to 150,000 clones, around three quarters seen once. This CDR3 is 19 amino acids long. The sample comprised peripheral blood. The V call is TRBV21-1, the J call TRBJ1-5; TRBD1, the D gene given by the table, was not confirmed from the DNA. TRBV21-1 is flagged as a pseudogene. The sequence was collected from a woman older than 75 with acute or convalescent COVID-19. This CDR3 is CASSKTGVLSTSGSQPQHF. The CDR3 DNA sequence: TGTGCCAGCAGTAAGACAGGGGTTCTCTCTACGTCGGGGAGCCAGCCCCAGCATTTT.